This is a list of T cell receptor beta chains from one sample in a study of T cell responses to AZD1222 COVID-19 vaccine. Profiling relied on immunoSEQ multiplex PCR, and the TCRdb table lists in-frame clones only, not all of them. Of over 120,000 clones listed, roughly 93% are singletons. Source: peripheral blood, taken on day 0 of AZD1222 vaccination. All receptors derive from an adult in good health. Both conserved end residues are part of each CDR3. D genes are given only for firm matches.

>.|TRBV6-5|TRBJ2-1
TGTGCCAGCAGTTACGTGGACAGGGAGGGGGATGAGCAGTTCTTC
CASSYVDREGDEQFF
>TRBD1|TRBV29-1|TRBJ1-2
TGCAGCGTTGAAGAAGGGGACAGAACCACTTATGGCTACACCTTC
CSVEEGDRTTYGYTF
>TRBD1|TRBV27|TRBJ2-3
TGTGCCAGCGGAACGGCAGGGGGAACAGATACGCAGTATTTT
CASGTAGGTDTQYF
>.|TRBV11-2|TRBJ2-1
TGTGCCAGCAGCTTAGGTCGATACAACTCCTACAATGAGCAGTTCTTC
CASSLGRYNSYNEQFF
>.|TRBV5-5|TRBJ2-7
TGTGCCAGCAGCTTGTTAGCGTCCTCCTACGAGCAGTACTTC
CASSLLASSYEQYF
>.|TRBV7-6|TRBJ2-1
TGTGCCAGCAGCTTTAATCTGGCGGGAAGGTACAATGAGCAGTTCTTC
CASSFNLAGRYNEQFF
>TRBD1|TRBV4-2|TRBJ1-4
TGTGCCAGCAGCCAACTGGGACAGGGGTATGAAAAACTGTTTTTT
CASSQLGQGYEKLFF
>.|TRBV18|TRBJ1-1
TGTGCCAGCTCACCATCCAGGGGCACTGAAGCTTTCTTT
CASSPSRGTEAFF
>TRBD2|TRBV2|TRBJ2-7
TGTGCCAGCAGACCCGGGACTAGCGGGAGCCTCGAGCAGTACTTC
CASRPGTSGSLEQYF
>.|TRBV5-1|TRBJ2-7
TGCGCCAGCAGCTTGGTGGGGAACTCCTACGAGCAGTACTTC
CASSLVGNSYEQYF